Listed below are T cell receptor beta chains from one sample, sequenced in a study of response to subunit inactivated influenza vaccine. In TCRdb, the RT-PCR reads were re-called with MiXCR into one record per CDR3 protein. The table lists just under 550,000 distinct CDR3 sequences, approximately 24% of them singletons. The same data also went into a second study, on T cells expressing NK-cell markers.

Sample: CD4+ T cells sorted from PBMCs, taken 12 days after vaccination. Receptors were obtained from a man aged 50-60 years who received an inactivated influenza vaccine. Both conserved end residues are part of each CDR3. D genes are given only for firm matches. A row's size may be missing; if present it is once, few, many or a size class.

CSVATAREQYF,TGCAGCGTTGCGACGGCTCGGGAGCAGTACTTC,TRBV29-1,TRBJ2-7,.,.
CASSVAGETDTQYF,TGTGCCAGCAGCGTAGCGGGAGAGACAGATACGCAGTATTTT,TRBV9,TRBJ2-3,.,few
CASSFLAGQETQYF,TGTGCCAGCAGCTTCCTAGCGGGTCAAGAGACCCAGTACTTC,TRBV7-8,TRBJ2-5,TRBD2,many
CSVEGQGHEQYF,TGCAGCGTAGAAGGACAGGGCCACGAGCAGTACTTC,TRBV29-1,TRBJ2-7,TRBD1,few
CASSLFSGANYNEQFF,TGTGCCAGCAGCCTCTTTAGCGGGGCTAACTACAATGAGCAGTTCTTC,TRBV6-4,TRBJ2-1,TRBD2,.
CASSPKAKTSYNEQFF,TGTGCCAGCAGCCCGAAAGCGAAGACCTCCTACAATGAGCAGTTCTTC,TRBV5-4,TRBJ2-1,.,.
CSASLPGSYEQYF,TGCAGTGCTAGTCTGCCGGGGTCCTACGAGCAGTACTTC,TRBV20-1,TRBJ2-7,.,.
CASSLYLDTQYF,TGTGCCAGCAGCTTGTATCTGGATACGCAGTATTTT,TRBV5-4,TRBJ2-3,.,few
CASTSRGRGTEAFF,TGTGCCAGCACCAGTCGTGGCCGGGGCACTGAAGCTTTCTTT,TRBV12-3/TRBV12-4,TRBJ1-1,.,few
CASSGGPGTEAFF,TGCGCCAGCAGCGGCGGGCCGGGCACTGAAGCTTTCTTT,TRBV5-1,TRBJ1-1,.,once
CASSLGIFYGYTF,TGTGCCAGCAGTTTAGGCATATTCTATGGCTACACCTTC,TRBV12-3/TRBV12-4,TRBJ1-2,.,.
CASSLVLGGSTDTQYF,TGCGCCAGCAGCTTGGTTCTCGGGGGGTCCACAGATACGCAGTATTTT,TRBV5-1,TRBJ2-3,TRBD2,few
CASSQVGTGGYEQYF,TGTGCCAGCAGCCAAGTCGGGACAGGGGGATACGAGCAGTACTTC,TRBV3-1,TRBJ2-7,TRBD1,.
CASSLTSGAPLEQYF,TGCGCCAGCAGCTTGACTAGCGGGGCCCCCCTCGAGCAGTACTTC,TRBV5-1,TRBJ2-7,TRBD2,few
CSAHEIDRGGETQYF,TGCAGTGCTCACGAAATCGACAGGGGCGGCGAGACCCAGTACTTC,TRBV20-1,TRBJ2-5,TRBD1,.